The present TCR beta chain was sequenced within a study of CD8+CD57+ T cells in acquired aplastic anemia. The length of the CDR3 is 11 residues. Trimming shortened V by 5 bases and J by 5 bases, and 6 bases separated the two germline ends. Germline V gene lookup returns CDR1 SNHLY and CDR2 FYNNEI. Both TCR beta VDJ combination and CDR3 sequence profiling were carried out. Genomic DNA was the template for this profiling. TCRdb recomputed calls from the reads with MiXCR, one row per CDR3 protein. The sample includes more than 150,000 distinct CDR3 sequences, 45% to 60% of them seen just once. Patients sequenced had flow cytometry evidence of CD8+CD57+ cell expansion. Study results and caveats: Approximately 30 was the count of CD8+ CDR3 sequences that patients shared with controls.

As regards this clonotype: The antigen remains unidentified. This may stem from a read error, because a much larger clone lies one nucleotide away.

This chain connects TRBV2 to TRBJ1-1; D unresolved. This TCR derives from a human donor with aplastic anemia. Sequenced: sorted CD4+, CD8+, or CD8+CD57+ T cells (not recorded which) from PBMCs. CDR3 region: CASSPRTEAFF. The CDR3 bases are TGTGCCAGCAGTCCCAGGACTGAAGCTTTCTTT.